Listed below are T cell receptor beta chains from one sample, sequenced in a study of response to subunit inactivated influenza vaccine. TCRdb reanalysed the RT-PCR reads using MiXCR and keeps one entry per CDR3 protein. The sample gives 250,000 to 350,000 distinct CDR3 sequences, approximately 20% of which show up once; 10% is in the top ten. Material: PBMCs from blood, obtained approximately 20 months after vaccination. The receptor set was obtained from a man aged 45 to 70 who received an inactivated influenza vaccine. CDR3s include the opening cysteine and the closing phenylalanine or tryptophan. Each record gives: V gene, J gene, D gene, clone size, CDR3 DNA, CDR3 protein. A D gene is named only where the DNA matches it firmly. Clone size is not always given. Where it is, it says once, few, many or a class for expanded clones.

V: TRBV30
J: TRBJ1-4
D: .
size: .
DNA: TGTGCCTGGAGTGTACCGGGGACAACTAATGAAAAACTGTTTTTT
CDR3: CAWSVPGTTNEKLFF

V: TRBV24-1
J: TRBJ2-3
D: .
size: .
DNA: TGTGCCACCAGTGACCTGCAACTGGGCGGGACAGATACGCAGTATTTT
CDR3: CATSDLQLGGTDTQYF

V: TRBV5-1
J: TRBJ1-2
D: .
size: .
DNA: TGCGCCAGCAGCATCCGGGACCGAGGGGATGGCTACACCTTC
CDR3: CASSIRDRGDGYTF

V: TRBV4-1
J: TRBJ1-1
D: TRBD1
size: few
DNA: TGCGCCAGCAGCCAAGGGACAGGCTGGAACACTGAAGCTTTCTTT
CDR3: CASSQGTGWNTEAFF

V: TRBV5-1
J: TRBJ2-1
D: .
size: .
DNA: TGCGCCAGCAACGAGGGGATCCTTAGCTCCTACAATGAGCAGTTCTTC
CDR3: CASNEGILSSYNEQFF

V: TRBV27
J: TRBJ1-5
D: .
size: many
DNA: TGTGCCAGCACCTCCTCATGGGGATCCAATCAGCCCCAGCATTTT
CDR3: CASTSSWGSNQPQHF

V: TRBV20-1
J: TRBJ2-2
D: .
size: few
DNA: TGCAGTGCTAGCGGGGAGACGAACACCGGGGAGCTGTTTTTT
CDR3: CSASGETNTGELFF

V: TRBV30
J: TRBJ1-1
D: TRBD1
size: few
DNA: TGTGCCTGGAGTGTAAGGCCCCTTAACTGGCTTGACAGGGCGAACACTGAAGCTTTCTTT
CDR3: CAWSVRPLNWLDRANTEAFF

V: TRBV29-1
J: TRBJ1-1
D: .
size: .
DNA: TGCAGCGTGGCAGGGGTTTCGAACACTGAAGCTTTCTTT
CDR3: CSVAGVSNTEAFF

V: TRBV6-5
J: TRBJ2-3
D: TRBD2
size: .
DNA: TGTGCCAGCAGTTACTCGGCTAGCGGGAGATCGACAGATACGCAGTATTTT
CDR3: CASSYSASGRSTDTQYF

V: TRBV7-6
J: TRBJ2-1
D: .
size: .
DNA: TGTGCCAGCAGCCCCCAGATACTGGGGAACAGCGAGCAGTTCTTC
CDR3: CASSPQILGNSEQFF

V: TRBV5-6
J: TRBJ2-2
D: TRBD1
size: .
DNA: TGTGCCAGCAGTCCGCCACAGGGGGCGAAGACCGGGGAGCTGTTTTTT
CDR3: CASSPPQGAKTGELFF

V: TRBV4-3
J: TRBJ1-2
D: .
size: .
DNA: TGCGCCAGCAGCCAAGATCCCGCAGGCCTTCCTTATGGCTACACCTTC
CDR3: CASSQDPAGLPYGYTF

V: TRBV4-2
J: TRBJ2-1
D: .
size: many
DNA: TGTGCCAGCAGCCAAGACCTAGCGCCTTACAATGAGCAGTTCTTC
CDR3: CASSQDLAPYNEQFF

V: TRBV28
J: TRBJ1-1
D: .
size: .
DNA: TGTGCCAGCAGTCCCCCAGTGGTTAATGAAGCTTTCTTT
CDR3: CASSPPVVNEAFF

V: TRBV12-3/TRBV12-4
J: TRBJ1-5
D: TRBD1
size: few
DNA: TGTGCCAGCAGTTTAGGAGGACAGGGGGGCAATCAGCCCCAGCATTTT
CDR3: CASSLGGQGGNQPQHF

V: TRBV29-1
J: TRBJ2-3
D: .
size: .
DNA: TGCAGCGTGATGACAGGAGCCACAGATACGCAGTATTTT
CDR3: CSVMTGATDTQYF

V: TRBV5-1
J: TRBJ1-3
D: .
size: .
DNA: TGCGCCAGCAGCTTCGGACAGACTGGAAACACCATATATTTT
CDR3: CASSFGQTGNTIYF

V: TRBV4-1
J: TRBJ2-1
D: .
size: few
DNA: TGCGCCAGCAGCCAGTCGCTCGGCAATGAGCAGTTCTTC
CDR3: CASSQSLGNEQFF

V: TRBV20-1
J: TRBJ2-3
D: TRBD1
size: few
DNA: TGCAGTGCTAGAGATTGGACAGGGAGCACAGATACGCAGTATTTT
CDR3: CSARDWTGSTDTQYF

V: TRBV11-2
J: TRBJ1-1
D: .
size: many
DNA: TGTGCCAGCAGCTTAGTGGGCAGGGTTGCTGAAGCTTTCTTT
CDR3: CASSLVGRVAEAFF

V: TRBV28
J: TRBJ1-2
D: .
size: many
DNA: TGTGCCAGCAGCCCCCGGGACTATGGCTACACCTTC
CDR3: CASSPRDYGYTF

V: TRBV10-3
J: TRBJ1-5
D: .
size: .
DNA: TGTGCCATCAGTGGACGGAACAATCAGCCCCAGCATTTT
CDR3: CAISGRNNQPQHF

V: TRBV10-3
J: TRBJ1-4
D: .
size: .
DNA: TGTGCCACGAGGAAAAATCTCTCGGACAGAGATAATGAAAAACTGTTTTTT
CDR3: CATRKNLSDRDNEKLFF

V: TRBV7-2
J: TRBJ1-4
D: TRBD1
size: .
DNA: TGTGCCAGCAGCTTATTCGGACAGGGGGAAGAAAAACTGTTTTTT
CDR3: CASSLFGQGEEKLFF

V: TRBV6-5
J: TRBJ2-7
D: .
size: few
DNA: TGTGCCAGCAGTTACGGGGGCGGCGGCTACGAGCAGTACTTC
CDR3: CASSYGGGGYEQYF

V: TRBV20-1
J: TRBJ1-5
D: .
size: few
DNA: TGCAGTGCTAGCGGAGTTTATAGCAATCAGCCCCAGCATTTT
CDR3: CSASGVYSNQPQHF

V: TRBV18
J: TRBJ1-1
D: .
size: few
DNA: TGTGCCAGCTCACCAATGAGCCTTACAGTTAACACTGAAGCTTTCTTT
CDR3: CASSPMSLTVNTEAFF

V: TRBV28
J: TRBJ1-2
D: .
size: many
DNA: TGTGCCAGCAGCCTGTTTAGAGGGTTTGACGATGGCTACACCTTC
CDR3: CASSLFRGFDDGYTF

V: TRBV10-3
J: TRBJ2-3
D: TRBD2
size: .
DNA: TGTGCCATCAGTGAGGGGTTGACTAGCGGCACAGATACGCAGTATTTT
CDR3: CAISEGLTSGTDTQYF

V: TRBV20-1
J: TRBJ1-1
D: .
size: .
DNA: TGCAGTGCTAGAGTCTCATCACGGGGTGGCTCTGAAGCTTTCTTT
CDR3: CSARVSSRGGSEAFF

V: TRBV30
J: TRBJ1-1
D: .
size: .
DNA: TGTGCCTGGAGTGTACGAGGGTGGGGCACTGAAGCTTTCTTT
CDR3: CAWSVRGWGTEAFF

V: TRBV20-1
J: TRBJ1-4
D: .
size: many
DNA: TGCAGTGCTAGAGGAGAGGCAACCCGGGAAAAACTGTTTTTT
CDR3: CSARGEATREKLFF

V: TRBV14
J: TRBJ1-2
D: TRBD1
size: few
DNA: TGTGCCAGCAGCCAAGGTACCAGACAGGGAAGCTATGGCTACACCTTC
CDR3: CASSQGTRQGSYGYTF

V: TRBV10-3
J: TRBJ1-3
D: .
size: many
DNA: TGTGCCATCAGTGAGTTGGAGGTTCTCTCTGGAAACACCATATATTTT
CDR3: CAISELEVLSGNTIYF

V: TRBV29-1
J: TRBJ2-3
D: .
size: few
DNA: TGCAGCGTTGCGGTCTCATTATCACGAGATACGCAGTATTTT
CDR3: CSVAVSLSRDTQYF

V: TRBV30
J: TRBJ1-1
D: .
size: .
DNA: TGTGCCTGGACACGGCAGGGGAGCACTGAAGCTTTCTTT
CDR3: CAWTRQGSTEAFF

V: TRBV29-1
J: TRBJ2-1
D: .
size: .
DNA: TGCAGCGTGCGACCCCTGGCAGGAGGGGTCAATGAGCAGTTCTTC
CDR3: CSVRPLAGGVNEQFF

V: TRBV10-3
J: TRBJ1-2
D: .
size: .
DNA: TGTGCCATCAGTGAGCCTACAGGGTCCGGCTACACCTTC
CDR3: CAISEPTGSGYTF

V: TRBV23-1
J: TRBJ2-3
D: TRBD2
size: .
DNA: TGCGGCAGCAGCCCCCGGGTTAGCGGGGGCACAGATACGCAGTATTTT
CDR3: CGSSPRVSGGTDTQYF

V: TRBV28
J: TRBJ2-5
D: TRBD2
size: .
DNA: TGTGCCAGCAGTTATCTCGGACTAGCGGGGCAAGAGACCCAGTACTTC
CDR3: CASSYLGLAGQETQYF

V: TRBV29-1
J: TRBJ2-1
D: .
size: .
DNA: TGCAGCGTCCGAGGGCAGGGTTGGAATGAGCAGTTCTTC
CDR3: CSVRGQGWNEQFF

V: TRBV12-3/TRBV12-4
J: TRBJ1-4
D: TRBD1
size: .
DNA: TGTGCCAGCAGTTTATCGGGACAGGGGTATGAAAAACTGTTTTTT
CDR3: CASSLSGQGYEKLFF

V: TRBV7-2
J: TRBJ1-1
D: TRBD1
size: few
DNA: TGTGCCAGCAGCTTAGCGCCGACAGGGGTCACTGAAGCTTTCTTT
CDR3: CASSLAPTGVTEAFF

V: TRBV28
J: TRBJ1-4
D: TRBD1
size: few
DNA: TGTGCCAGCAGTTTGAGAGGGGGCGGAGAGACTAATGAAAAACTGTTTTTT
CDR3: CASSLRGGGETNEKLFF

V: TRBV4-3
J: TRBJ1-5
D: TRBD1
size: .
DNA: TGCGCCAGCAGCCATGGGACAGTTAATCAGCCCCAGCATTTT
CDR3: CASSHGTVNQPQHF

V: TRBV21-1
J: TRBJ2-7
D: .
size: .
DNA: TGTGCCAGCATCAACCCGGACAGGAGATCTTCCTACGAGCAGTACTTC
CDR3: CASINPDRRSSYEQYF

V: TRBV7-2
J: TRBJ1-1
D: .
size: few
DNA: TGTGCCAGCAGCTCAACTTGGGGGGTATCTGAAGCTTTCTTT
CDR3: CASSSTWGVSEAFF

V: TRBV27
J: TRBJ1-1
D: .
size: .
DNA: TGTGCCAGCAGTTCGGCCGGCATACACACTGAAGCTTTCTTT
CDR3: CASSSAGIHTEAFF

V: TRBV4-1
J: TRBJ2-1
D: .
size: few
DNA: TGCGCCAGCAGCCACGAACACTACAATGAGCAGTTCTTC
CDR3: CASSHEHYNEQFF

V: TRBV11-2
J: TRBJ2-7
D: .
size: few
DNA: TGTGCCAGCAGCTTGCGGGACACCTCCTACGAGCAGTACTTC
CDR3: CASSLRDTSYEQYF

V: TRBV6-5
J: TRBJ2-1
D: .
size: few
DNA: TGTGCCAGCAGTTACTGGGGGGCGTCCTACAATGAGCAGTTCTTC
CDR3: CASSYWGASYNEQFF

V: TRBV4-3
J: TRBJ2-5
D: TRBD2
size: many
DNA: TGCGCCAGCAGCCAAGGACTAGCGGACCTACAAGAGACCCAGTACTTC
CDR3: CASSQGLADLQETQYF

V: TRBV5-1
J: TRBJ2-2
D: .
size: .
DNA: TGCGCCAGCAGCTTGGAAGCAGGGCAGAACACCGGGGAGCTGTTTTTT
CDR3: CASSLEAGQNTGELFF

V: TRBV12-3/TRBV12-4
J: TRBJ2-1
D: TRBD2
size: .
DNA: TGTGCCAGCAGCTCCGGGACTATCAATGAGCAGTTCTTC
CDR3: CASSSGTINEQFF

V: TRBV12-3/TRBV12-4
J: TRBJ2-5
D: TRBD2
size: .
DNA: TGTGCCAGCAGCATCGGACTAGCGGGGTCCCCCAGAGAGACCCAGTACTTC
CDR3: CASSIGLAGSPRETQYF

V: TRBV30
J: TRBJ1-2
D: .
size: .
DNA: TGTGCCTGGAGTGTAGAGGACGTCTATGGCTACACCTTC
CDR3: CAWSVEDVYGYTF

V: TRBV5-1
J: TRBJ2-5
D: .
size: once
DNA: TGCGCCCCCCAGGCGGCAGGGGAAGAGACCCAGTACTTC
CDR3: CAPQAAGEETQYF

V: TRBV12-3/TRBV12-4
J: TRBJ2-5
D: TRBD1
size: .
DNA: TGTGCCAGCAGTTTATGGGACAGGGGGCCCAGTGAGACCCAGTACTTC
CDR3: CASSLWDRGPSETQYF

V: TRBV7-2
J: TRBJ2-2
D: TRBD2
size: .
DNA: TGTGCCAGCAGCTTAGTCGGGACTAGAAGCGCCGGGGAGCTGTTTTTT
CDR3: CASSLVGTRSAGELFF